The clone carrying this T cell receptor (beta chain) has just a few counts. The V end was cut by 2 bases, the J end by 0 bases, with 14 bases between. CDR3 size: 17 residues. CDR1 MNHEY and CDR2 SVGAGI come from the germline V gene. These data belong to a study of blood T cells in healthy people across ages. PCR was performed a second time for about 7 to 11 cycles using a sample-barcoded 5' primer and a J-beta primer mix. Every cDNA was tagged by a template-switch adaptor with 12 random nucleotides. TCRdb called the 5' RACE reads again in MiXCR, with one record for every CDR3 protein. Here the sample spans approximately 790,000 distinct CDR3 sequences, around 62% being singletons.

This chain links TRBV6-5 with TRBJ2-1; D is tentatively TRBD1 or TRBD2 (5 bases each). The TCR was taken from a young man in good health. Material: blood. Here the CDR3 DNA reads TGTGCCAGCAGTTACCCGGTGAGGGGTTACTCCTACAATGAGCAGTTCTTC. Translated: CASSYPVRGYSYNEQFF.